This passage covers 10 T cell receptor beta chains from one sample sequenced in a study of blood T cell repertoires in COVID-19. Data came from immunoSEQ multiplex PCR; TCRdb stores just in-frame clones and leaves some out. The sample gives 200,000 to 250,000 clones, 83% of which show up once; approximately 7% is in the top ten. Sequenced material: peripheral blood. These receptors all come from a woman aged 50 to 65 with acute or convalescent COVID-19.

The chain combines TRBV18 with TRBJ2-3; possible D gene TRBD2, 5 bases. V was clipped by 6 bases and J by 1 base, with 8 bases between them. The germline gives CDR1 KGHSH, CDR2 LQKENI. This CDR3 comprises 13 residues. The CDR3 bases are TGTGCCAGCTCCGGACTGCGCACAGATACGCAGTATTTT. It is translated as CASSGLRTDTQYF.

The chain joins TRBV7-9 to TRBJ1-4; perhaps TRBD1 as D (5 bases). CDR1 is SEHNR, CDR2 FQNEAQ, per germline (reference sequence). V was cut by 5 bases and J by 7 bases, with 14 bases left in between. CDR3 length equals 14 residues. In DNA, the CDR3 is TGTGCCAGCAGCCAGAAGGGCAGGGCTGAAAAACTGTTTTTT. The encoded protein is CASSQKGRAEKLFF.

The chain couples TRBV7-9 to TRBJ2-1; tentatively, D is TRBD2 (5 bases). CDR1 SEHNR and CDR2 FQNEAQ come from the germline V gene (reference sequence). The CDR3 is 15 amino acids. V was shortened by 5 bases and J by 5 bases, with 16 bases between the two germline ends. The CDR3 nucleotides read TGTGCCAGCAGCGCCAGACGGACCGGGAACAATGAGCAGTTCTTC. Residues: CASSARRTGNNEQFF.

Written as DNA, the CDR3 is TGCGCCAGCATGGATAGCGGGACCACAGATACGCAGTATTTT. Translation gives CASMDSGTTDTQYF. J is TRBJ2-3 and V is TRBV5-1; 8 bases fit TRBD2. V lost 6 bases, J lost 2 bases, and 5 bases stayed unmatched. The germline gives CDR1 SGHRS, CDR2 YFSETQ. There are 14 residues in the CDR3. Full variable domain (remainder filled in from reference TRBV5-1 and TRBJ2-3): KAGVTQTPRYLIKTRGQQVTLSCSPISGHRSVSWYQQTPGQGLQFLFEYFSETQRNKGNFPGRFSGRQFSNSRSEMNVSTLELGDSALYLCASMDSGTTDTQYFGPGTRLTVL.

The chain carries TRBV7-9 and TRBJ1-2, with D perhaps matching TRBD1 (5 bases). The CDR3 runs 13 residues. Looked up from germline, CDR1 is SEHNR and CDR2 is FQNEAQ (reference sequence). Trimming shortened V by 6 bases and J by 8 bases, and 16 bases separated the two germline ends. The CDR3 here is CASRPRAPGGYTF. The CDR3 nucleotides read TGTGCCAGCAGACCCAGGGCCCCTGGGGGCTACACCTTC.

V is TRBV30 and J is TRBJ1-6, with D possibly TRBD1 on 6 matching bases. V shed 0 bases and J shed 7 bases, with 10 bases lying between them. The CDR3 totals 14 residues. CDR1 and CDR2 from the germline V gene are GTSNPN and SVGIG (reference sequence). CDR3 in amino acids: CAWSVERGNSPLHF. The CDR3, as DNA: TGTGCCTGGAGTGTAGAAAGGGGGAATTCACCCCTCCACTTT.

The gene calls are TRBV6-5 and TRBJ2-1, with D unclear. V dropped 2 bases and J dropped 0 bases, with 8 bases sitting between them. This CDR3 region has 15 residues. Germline V gene sequence: CDR1 MNHEY, CDR2 SVGAGI. The CDR3 sequence is CASSYGPSSYNEQFF. In DNA, the CDR3 is TGTGCCAGCAGTTACGGCCCTAGCTCCTACAATGAGCAGTTCTTC.

Written as DNA, the CDR3 is TGTGCCAGCAGCCCAGACGGGACAGTCTCACCTTGGGCCAACGTCCTGACTTTC. Translation gives CASSPDGTVSPWANVLTF. The rearrangement uses TRBV4-2 and TRBJ2-6; 7 bases are shared with TRBD1. CDR1 is LGHNA, CDR2 YNFKEQ, per germline. The length of the CDR3 is 18 residues. After removal of 4 bases from V and 5 bases from J, the junction contained 14 bases not matched to a gene.

The chain joins TRBV11-2 to TRBJ2-1, with a weak D call TRBD2 (7 bases). Trimming stripped 5 bases from V and 3 bases from J, with 14 bases between. The V gene's germline CDR1 is SGHAT and CDR2 FQNNGV. CDR3 size: 15 residues. CDR3 nucleotides: TGTGCCAGCAGCCACGGGGGGCTCCGCTACAATGAGCAGTTCTTC. This translates into CASSHGGLRYNEQFF.

The chain carries TRBV5-1 and TRBJ1-2, with 7 positions matching TRBD1. The ends lost 1 base at V and 5 bases at J; junction bases unmatched: 8. This CDR3 contains 15 residues. Germline-derived CDR1 and CDR2 are SGHRS and YFSETQ. The CDR3 nucleotides read TGCGCCAGCAGCTTGTATTCGACAGGGACTTATGGCTACACCTTC. This gives the protein CASSLYSTGTYGYTF. The whole variable domain, remainder taken from reference TRBV5-1 and TRBJ1-2, is KAGVTQTPRYLIKTRGQQVTLSCSPISGHRSVSWYQQTPGQGLQFLFEYFSETQRNKGNFPGRFSGRQFSNSRSEMNVSTLELGDSALYLCASSLYSTGTYGYTFGSGTRLTVV.